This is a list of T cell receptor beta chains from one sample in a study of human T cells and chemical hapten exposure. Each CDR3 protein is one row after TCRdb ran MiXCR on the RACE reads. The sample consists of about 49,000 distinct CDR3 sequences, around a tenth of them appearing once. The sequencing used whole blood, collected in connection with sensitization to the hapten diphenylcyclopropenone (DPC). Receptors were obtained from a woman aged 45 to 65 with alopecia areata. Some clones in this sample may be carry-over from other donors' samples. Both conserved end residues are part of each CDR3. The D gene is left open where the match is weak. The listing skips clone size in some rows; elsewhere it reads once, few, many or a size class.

CASRILETQYF	TGTGCCAGCAGAATCCTTGAGACCCAGTACTTC	.	TRBV28	TRBJ2-5	many
CASSSHLLFQPQHF	TGTGCCAGCAGTTCCCATCTTTTGTTCCAGCCCCAGCATTTT	.	TRBV27	TRBJ1-5	many
CSVRDRQAIGYTF	TGCAGCGTCAGGGACAGGCAAGCGATTGGCTACACCTTC	TRBD1	TRBV29-1	TRBJ1-2	many
CASSQDERGKGANVLTF	TGCGCCAGCAGCCAAGATGAAAGGGGGAAAGGGGCCAACGTCCTGACTTTC	.	TRBV4-1	TRBJ2-6	.
CASSKNVGGDNEQFF	TGTGCCAGCAGCAAGAACGTAGGGGGAGACAATGAGCAGTTCTTC	.	TRBV7-8	TRBJ2-1	.
CSVRQDYEQFF	TGCAGCGTAAGACAGGATTATGAGCAGTTCTTC	.	TRBV29-1	TRBJ2-1	many
CASSSLRGQGHGYTF	TGTGCCAGCAGTTCCCTACGAGGACAGGGTCATGGCTACACCTTC	TRBD1	TRBV27	TRBJ1-2	many
CASSLKVEYEQYF	TGTGCCAGCAGCCTAAAGGTAGAATACGAGCAGTACTTC	.	TRBV6-5	TRBJ2-7	few
CASSFGTGFYEQYF	TGTGCCAGCAGTTTCGGGACAGGGTTTTACGAGCAGTACTTC	TRBD1	TRBV12-3/TRBV12-4	TRBJ2-7	few
CASSYGGKQYF	TGTGCCAGCAGTTACGGCGGAAAGCAGTACTTC	.	TRBV6-5	TRBJ2-7	.
CASSGGSGANVLTF	TGTGCCAGCTCAGGAGGTTCTGGGGCCAACGTCCTGACTTTC	.	TRBV18	TRBJ2-6	.
CSARSHRGKEAYNSPLHF	TGCAGTGCTAGAAGTCATCGGGGTAAAGAGGCCTATAATTCACCCCTCCACTTT	.	TRBV20-1	TRBJ1-6	many
CASSGGRRQRSSYNEQFF	TGTGCCAGCTCCGGCGGCCGAAGACAGCGTAGCTCCTACAATGAGCAGTTCTTC	.	TRBV27	TRBJ2-1	many
CASSKTSNTEASF	TGTGCCAGCTCAAAGACTTCGAACACTGAAGCTTCCTTT	.	TRBV18	TRBJ1-1	.
CASSIRAGETVEQYF	TGTGCCAGTAGTATCAGAGCGGGAGAGACCGTCGAGCAGTACTTC	TRBD2	TRBV19	TRBJ2-7	.
CASSKGTGDPSYEQYF	TGTGCCAGCAGTAAAGGGACAGGGGACCCCTCCTACGAGCAGTACTTC	TRBD1	TRBV12-3/TRBV12-4	TRBJ2-7	many
CASSRGGTSGNTGELFF	TGTGCCAGCAGCAGAGGCGGGACTAGCGGTAACACCGGGGAGCTGTTTTTT	TRBD2	TRBV11-3	TRBJ2-2	many
CSVSKQPPNTEAFF	TGCAGCGTTAGCAAACAGCCACCGAACACTGAAGCTTTCTTT	.	TRBV29-1	TRBJ1-1	.
CASSLASDTEAFF	TGTGCCAGCAGCTTGGCGTCTGACACTGAAGCTTTCTTT	.	TRBV5-5	TRBJ1-1	many
CASSELPPAEAFF	TGTGCCAGCAGCGAACTCCCGCCCGCTGAAGCTTTCTTT	.	TRBV7-9	TRBJ1-1	many
CASRSSHTEAFF	TGTGCCAGCAGAAGCTCCCACACTGAAGCTTTCTTT	.	TRBV6-5	TRBJ1-1	many
CASSPRGGTYSNQPQHF	TGTGCCAGCTCCCCCCGTGGGGGGACCTATAGCAATCAGCCCCAGCATTTT	.	TRBV27	TRBJ1-5	many
CASSQDRGFHNEQFF	TGTGCCAGCAGCCAAGATAGGGGGTTCCACAATGAGCAGTTCTTC	.	TRBV3-1	TRBJ2-1	few
CASSPQGGGTDTQYF	TGTGCCAGCTCACCACAGGGGGGAGGCACAGATACGCAGTATTTT	.	TRBV18	TRBJ2-3	many
CASSLGGQGATDTQYF	TGTGCCAGCAGCTTAGGGGGACAGGGGGCCACAGATACGCAGTATTTT	TRBD1	TRBV7-7	TRBJ2-3	few
CASSLAGGLGETQYF	TGTGCCAGCAGCTTAGCGGGAGGGCTGGGGGAGACCCAGTACTTC	TRBD2	TRBV11-2	TRBJ2-5	many
CASSLSGSGTTNEKLFF	TGTGCCAGCAGTTTGTCCGGGAGCGGGACAACTAATGAAAAACTGTTTTTT	.	TRBV12-3/TRBV12-4	TRBJ1-4	.
CASSIVGTSGREQFF	TGTGCCAGTAGTATTGTGGGGACTTCAGGGCGTGAGCAGTTCTTC	.	TRBV19	TRBJ2-1	many
CASRSRQAANTEELFF	TGTGCAAGTCGCTCCCGGCAGGCCGCGAACACCGAGGAGCTGTTTTTT	.	TRBV12-2	TRBJ2-2	few
CASSSTESNEKLFF	TGTGCCAGCAGCTCAACAGAGAGTAATGAAAAACTGTTTTTT	.	TRBV7-6	TRBJ1-4	many
CASSQIPGEDGYTF	TGCGCCAGCAGCCAGATCCCAGGGGAAGATGGCTACACCTTC	.	TRBV4-1	TRBJ1-2	many
CASSSQVATEAFF	TGTGCCAGCAGTTCGCAGGTTGCCACTGAAGCTTTCTTT	.	TRBV6-5	TRBJ1-1	many
CASSLGAGGTDTQYF	TGTGCCAGCAGCTTAGGGGCGGGAGGTACAGATACGCAGTATTTT	TRBD2	TRBV7-2	TRBJ2-3	few
CASSAPGRLTYEQYF	TGTGCCAGTAGTGCACCGGGCCGCCTCACTTACGAGCAGTACTTC	.	TRBV19	TRBJ2-7	few
CASSQDLVAGFSTDTQYF	TGCGCCAGCAGCCAAGATCTCGTCGCGGGGTTCAGCACAGATACGCAGTATTTT	.	TRBV4-1	TRBJ2-3	many
CASSSPLQSLNTEAFF	TGTGCCAGCAGTTCTCCGCTACAAAGTTTGAACACTGAAGCTTTCTTT	.	TRBV28	TRBJ1-1	few
CASDLSGRRNSPLHF	TGTGCCAGCGACTTGTCAGGGCGGCGTAATTCACCCCTCCACTTT	.	TRBV28	TRBJ1-6	many
CASSPLAEQFF	TGTGCCAGCAGCCCCCTCGCTGAGCAGTTCTTC	.	TRBV7-2	TRBJ2-1	.
CASSIDPNTEAFF	TGTGCCAGCAGTATTGATCCGAACACTGAAGCTTTCTTT	.	TRBV2	TRBJ1-1	many
CASSHLDRGVGDEQYF	TGCGCCAGCAGCCACCTGGACAGGGGTGTAGGGGACGAGCAGTACTTC	TRBD1	TRBV4-3	TRBJ2-7	many